These 28 T cell receptor beta chains were sequenced from one sample in a study of beta chain features in type 1 diabetes. Reverse transcribing all isolated RNA meant expressed TCRB transcripts were sequenced. Profiled with immunoSEQ multiplex PCR; TCRdb holds only in-frame clones, not every one. The profile covers about 180,000 clones, with 13% appearing a single time and about 0.58% taken by the ten largest. Material: central memory CD4+ T cells from blood. The source of these receptors is a woman between 18 and 29 years old in good health.

On this clone itself: This sample includes further DNA sequences coding for the same CDR3. V is TRBV28 and J is TRBJ2-3, with 10 bases matching TRBD1. Trimming took 6 bases from V and 3 from J; bases not matched to a gene: 6. The CDR3 contains 15 residues. The germline V gene has CDR1 MDHEN and CDR2 SYDVKM. Written as DNA, the CDR3 is TGTGCCAGCAGCCGGCGGACAGGGGGAACAGATACGCAGTATTTT. It translates to CASSRRTGGTDTQYF.

J is TRBJ2-2 and V is TRBV4-3, with D possibly being TRBD1 (5 bases). V was shortened by 0 bases and J by 7 bases, with 12 bases between the two germline ends. This CDR3 contains 15 residues. Germline assignment: CDR1 LGHNA and CDR2 YSLEER. The CDR3 spells CASSQDQGYYGELFF. The CDR3 nucleotides are TGCGCCAGCAGCCAAGATCAGGGATACTACGGGGAGCTGTTTTTT.

This clone was recorded many times. The chain couples TRBV5-4 to TRBJ1-5; D uncertain. V was cut by 1 base and J by 2 bases, with 7 bases left in between. The CDR3 totals 14 residues. Per the germline V gene, CDR1 is SGHNT and CDR2 is YYREEE (reference sequence). CDR3 nucleotides: TGTGCCAGCAGCTTGATGGAGGGCAATCAGCCCCAGCATTTT. This sequence encodes CASSLMEGNQPQHF.

The chain joins TRBV30 to TRBJ1-4, with TRBD1 identical over 11 bases. CDR1 and CDR2 (germline): GTSNPN, SVGIG (reference sequence). V dropped 7 bases and J dropped 9; count of bases not matched to a gene: 7. This CDR3 spans 13 amino acids. CDR3 DNA sequence: TGTGCCTTATCGGGACAGGGGGGTCAAAAACTGTTTTTT. Its translation: CALSGQGGQKLFF.

This rearrangement joins TRBV2 to TRBJ2-7, with TRBD1 matching 11 bases. The CDR3 is 14 amino acids. The germline gives CDR1 SNHLY, CDR2 FYNNEI. Losses at the gene ends were 6 bases for V and 0 bases for J; bases not matched to a gene: 1. The CDR3 bases are TGTGCCAGCAGGGACAGGGGGCTCTCCTACGAGCAGTACTTC. This codes for CASRDRGLSYEQYF.

Only a few counts were recorded for this clone. This rearrangement joins TRBV7-9 to TRBJ2-4; a possible D gene is TRBD1 (5 bases). The CDR3 totals 16 residues. Looked up from germline, CDR1 is SEHNR and CDR2 is FQNEAQ (reference sequence). Trimming cost V 4 bases and J 0 bases, with 13 bases left between them. The CDR3 DNA reads TGTGCCAGCAGCTCGTTCGGACAACTAGCCAAAAACATTCAGTACTTC. The encoded protein is CASSSFGQLAKNIQYF. Based on the CDR3 plus reference TRBV7-9 and TRBJ2-4, the full variable domain is DTGVSQNPRHKITKRGQNVTFRCDPISEHNRLYWYRQTLGQGPEFLTYFQNEAQLEKSRLLSDRFSAERPKGSFSTLEIQRTEQGDSAMYLCASSSFGQLAKNIQYFGAGTRLSVL.

The V call is TRBV19, the J call TRBJ1-5; TRBD1 matches at 9 bases. CDR3 size: 15 residues. With V trimmed by 8 bases and J by 4 bases, 9 bases remained unmatched. The germline gives CDR1 LNHDA, CDR2 SQIVND (reference sequence). The CDR3 DNA is TGTGCCAGTTGGACCGGACAGGGGCTTAATCAGCCCCAGCATTTT. Its protein is CASWTGQGLNQPQHF.

The chain employs TRBV4-1 and TRBJ2-3; 7 bases fit TRBD2. CDR1 and CDR2 from the germline V gene are MGHRA and YSYEKL. The V gene end was trimmed by 2 bases and the J gene end by 2 bases; junction bases not matched to a gene: 7. The CDR3 is 16 amino acids. CDR3 nucleotides: TGCGCCAGCAGCCAACCCCCGGGACTACTCACAGATACGCAGTATTTT. This encodes CASSQPPGLLTDTQYF.

The V gene is TRBV27, the J gene TRBJ1-5, with a tentative D call TRBD1 (5 bases). The CDR3 consists of 16 residues. Trimming cost V 3 bases and J 3 bases, with 15 bases left between them. In germline, CDR1 is MNHEY, CDR2 SMNVEV (reference sequence). CDR3 loop: CASSFEAGKDNQPQHF. CDR3 sequence (DNA): TGTGCCAGCAGTTTTGAGGCAGGGAAGGACAATCAGCCCCAGCATTTT.

This clone was seen only once. This chain uses TRBV11-2 with TRBJ2-4; tentatively, D is TRBD1 (6 bases). V was trimmed by 6 bases and J by 5 bases, leaving 17 bases between them. Germline V CDR1 and CDR2: SGHAT, FQNNGV. The CDR3 extends over 15 amino acids. The CDR3 DNA is TGTGCCAGCAGTTCTGCTGGGACACAACAAAACATTCAGTACTTC. Its protein is CASSSAGTQQNIQYF. Combining the CDR3 with reference TRBV11-2 and TRBJ2-4 gives the whole variable domain EAGVAQSPRYKIIEKRQSVAFWCNPISGHATLYWYQQILGQGPKLLIQFQNNGVVDDSQLPKDRFSAERLKGVDSTLKIQPAKLEDSAVYLCASSSAGTQQNIQYFGAGTRLSVL.

This clone was seen only a few times. This chain joins TRBV9 and TRBJ2-2; D is possibly TRBD2 (5 bases). Germline V gene lookup returns CDR1 SGDLS and CDR2 YYNGEE. Deletions cut 0 bases from V and 10 bases from J, with 16 bases between. The CDR3 has 15 residues. The DNA of the CDR3 is TGTGCCAGCAGCGTAGTATCGGGGATTGTCGTGGAGCTGTTTTTT. Protein sequence: CASSVVSGIVVELFF.

This clone was counted between two and nine times. The chain links TRBV28 to TRBJ2-6; TRBD1 matches 9 bases. This CDR3 has 18 amino acids. V lost 4 bases and J lost 2; bases outside the gene matches: 9. The germline gives CDR1 MDHEN, CDR2 SYDVKM. For the CDR3, the DNA is TGTGCCAGCAGTTCGTCCCGGGACAGGGTGACTGGGGCCAACGTCCTGACTTTC. Translating gives CASSSSRDRVTGANVLTF.

Regarding this clone: Other DNA sequences in the same sample also yield this CDR3. The chain recombines TRBV6-5 with TRBJ2-5; 8 bases map to TRBD1. V dropped 6 bases and J dropped 3; count of bases not matched to a gene: 3. Germline V lookup: CDR1 MNHEY, CDR2 SVGAGI. The CDR3 sequence is 13 residues long. In nucleotides, the CDR3 is TGTGCCAGCAGCCGGACAGGGAAAGAGACCCAGTACTTC. Translated, it gives CASSRTGKETQYF.

The rearrangement joins TRBV4-1 to TRBJ2-3, with D unresolved. In germline, CDR1 is MGHRA, CDR2 YSYEKL. Trimming stripped 0 bases from V and 7 bases from J, with 11 bases between. This CDR3 contains 14 residues. The CDR3 DNA reads TGCGCCAGCAGCCAAGATCTTGCGCTAAATACGCAGTATTTT. Its protein is CASSQDLALNTQYF.

Details on this clone: A much larger clone sits a single nucleotide away, making a read error possible. J is TRBJ1-4 and V is TRBV4-1, with 8 bases that match TRBD1. Unmatched junction bases numbered 12, after V lost 0 bases and J lost 6 bases. Germline CDR1 MGHRA, CDR2 YSYEKL. There are 18 residues in the CDR3. The CDR3 region has the DNA TGCGCCAGCAGCCAAGATCCCCCACGACAGGGGCGCGATGAAAAACTGTTTTTT. It specifies CASSQDPPRQGRDEKLFF.

This clone was counted between two and nine times. The chain couples TRBV5-4 to TRBJ2-3, with 7 bases fitting TRBD2. The V segment lost 3 bases and the J segment 0 bases; nucleotides outside the gene matches: 7. Germline CDR1 SGHNT, CDR2 YYREEE (reference sequence). The CDR3 covers 16 residues. CDR3 loop: CASSSITGLSTDTQYF. The CDR3 DNA reads as TGTGCCAGCAGCTCGATTACGGGACTAAGCACAGATACGCAGTATTTT.

This clone was found many times. The gene calls are TRBV7-2 and TRBJ2-1, with 11 nucleotides matching TRBD2. Germline V gives CDR1 SGHTA, CDR2 FQGNSA. The CDR3 runs to 16 residues. With 7 bases clipped from V and 9 bases from J, the junction kept 14 bases outside the gene matches. CDR3 sequence reads: CASTVFRLAGIGEQFF. The CDR3 coding sequence is TGTGCCAGCACCGTATTCAGACTAGCGGGAATCGGTGAGCAGTTCTTC.

CDR3 region: CASSPSQGQGAWETQYF. DNA of the CDR3: TGTGCCAGCAGTCCAAGCCAGGGACAGGGGGCATGGGAGACCCAGTACTTC. The genes are TRBV25-1 and TRBJ2-5, with 12 bases matching TRBD1. CDR3 length equals 17 residues. The junction had 12 bases not matched to a gene; V was cut back by 5 bases and J by 5 bases. Germline V gene lookup returns CDR1 MGHDK and CDR2 SYGVNS.

The chain is built from TRBV7-2 and TRBJ2-7; D remains unclear. The germline V gene has CDR1 SGHTA and CDR2 FQGNSA. This CDR3 contains 14 residues. With 6 bases removed from V and 2 bases from J, the gap between germline ends came to 14 bases. The CDR3 protein is CASSQTAQAYEQYF. The CDR3, as DNA: TGTGCCAGCAGTCAAACGGCCCAGGCCTACGAGCAGTACTTC. The full variable domain, rest sourced from reference TRBV7-2 and TRBJ2-7, is GAGVSQSPSNKVTEKGKDVELRCDPISGHTALYWYRQSLGQGLEFLIYFQGNSAPDKSGLPSDRFSAERTGGSVSTLTIQRTQQEDSAVYLCASSQTAQAYEQYFGPGTRLTVT.

This clone has only a few counts. The chain employs TRBV27 and TRBJ1-4; a weak D match, TRBD1 (6 bases). V shed 5 bases and J shed 8 bases, with 15 bases lying between them. The CDR3 is made up of 14 amino acids. Germline values: CDR1 MNHEY, CDR2 SMNVEV (reference sequence). For the CDR3, the DNA is TGTGCCAGCAGTGTGACAGGTTCTGAGGAAAAACTGTTTTTT. This translates into CASSVTGSEEKLFF.

The chain recombines TRBV7-2 with TRBJ2-5; TRBD1 agrees at 9 bases. J was trimmed by 5 bases and V by 5 bases; bases with no gene match: 6. This CDR3 is built from 14 residues. The germline V gene has CDR1 SGHTA and CDR2 FQGNSA. CDR3 DNA sequence: TGTGCCAGCAGCAGGGACAGGGATGCGGAGACCCAGTACTTC. Its protein product is CASSRDRDAETQYF.

This clone was counted between two and nine times. The chain is built from TRBV19 and TRBJ2-7, with D unclear. Trimming took off 3 bases at V and 2 bases at J, with 8 bases between the two ends. Germline CDR1 and CDR2: LNHDA and SQIVND (reference sequence). This CDR3 contains 13 residues. The CDR3 DNA reads TGTGCCAGTAGTATCGGCAGGACCTACGAGCAGTACTTC. It yields the protein CASSIGRTYEQYF.

The chain employs TRBV7-8 and TRBJ2-2; 7 nucleotides align to TRBD1. Trimming removed 0 bases from V and 4 bases from J; junction bases left unmatched: 14. This CDR3 is 19 amino acids long. Germline CDR1 SGHVS, CDR2 FQNEAQ. The CDR3: CASSLARGLQGPGTGELFF. CDR3 DNA sequence: TGTGCCAGCAGCTTAGCGCGAGGTCTACAGGGGCCCGGCACCGGGGAGCTGTTTTTT.

V usage is TRBV5-5 and J usage is TRBJ2-7, with 12 bases aligning to TRBD2. V was pared by 0 bases and J by 2 bases, with 6 bases of the junction left unmatched. This CDR3 has 17 residues. CDR1 is SGHKS and CDR2 is YYEKEE in the germline V gene (reference sequence). In DNA form, the CDR3 reads TGTGCCAGCAGCTTGGAACTAGCGGGAGGAGAGCCCTACGAGCAGTACTTC. This codes for CASSLELAGGEPYEQYF.

The CDR3: CASRYRLNRGSEAFF. Here the CDR3 DNA reads TGTGCCAGCAGATACCGTTTGAACAGGGGGAGTGAAGCTTTCTTT. This chain connects TRBV28 to TRBJ1-1; TRBD1 matches 8 bases. The germline V gene has CDR1 MDHEN and CDR2 SYDVKM. The ends lost 6 bases at V and 7 bases at J; junction bases unmatched: 13. This CDR3 has 15 residues.

The chain couples TRBV9 to TRBJ2-5; TRBD2 agrees at 12 bases. The junction had 3 bases not matched to a gene; V was cut back by 4 bases and J by 5 bases. The CDR3 consists of 14 residues. The V gene's germline CDR1 is SGDLS and CDR2 YYNGEE. The chain's CDR3 is CASSRTSGTETQYF. The DNA of the CDR3 is TGTGCCAGCAGCCGGACTAGCGGGACGGAGACCCAGTACTTC.

This clone was seen more than once but under ten times. The CDR3 spells CASSLGTRFVPAETQYF. As DNA, the CDR3 is TGTGCCAGCAGCTTAGGGACTAGATTTGTCCCGGCCGAGACCCAGTACTTC. The rearrangement links TRBV7-2 to TRBJ2-5, with 7 bases lining up with TRBD2. Trimming took 1 base from V and 5 from J; bases not matched to a gene: 13. CDR1 and CDR2 (germline): SGHTA, FQGNSA. The CDR3 covers 17 residues.

This clone has more than one count but fewer than ten. In DNA, the CDR3 is TGTGCCAGCAGGAGGGACATGTATAGCGGGGAGCTGTTTTTT. It translates to CASRRDMYSGELFF. The V and J genes are TRBV6-5 and TRBJ2-2; tentatively, D is TRBD1 (6 bases). Germline values: CDR1 MNHEY, CDR2 SVGAGI. V was shortened by 6 bases and J by 7 bases, with 15 bases between the two germline ends. The CDR3 length is 14 residues.